This TCR beta chain was sequenced for a study of T cell repertoires in cytomegalovirus infection. On the study more broadly: CMV infection and matching HLA type were both indicated by public TCR beta signatures. Study results and caveats: Across the ex vivo response, the dominant clonotypes were HLA-C-restricted CMV-specific TCR beta clonotypes.

TCRdb passed the reads through MiXCR, listing each CDR3 protein once. The sample consists of about 140,000 distinct CDR3 sequences, roughly 6% of them appearing once. This clonotype was counted at least ten times. The antigen remains undetermined. The germline V gene has CDR1 SNHLY and CDR2 FYNNEI. The CDR3 consists of 14 residues. Deletions cut 10 bases from V and 2 bases from J, with 17 bases between. Sequencing was carried out using PBMCs. The TCR sequence derives from a human donor in good health (CMV status not recorded). Some clones in this sample may be carry-over from other donors' samples. The V call is TRBV2, the J call TRBJ2-5, with TRBD1 as a possible D gene (6 bases). The CDR3 DNA is TGTGCCACAGGGGTTCAAACAGGGCAAGAGACCCAGTACTTC. Translation: CATGVQTGQETQYF.